What follows are 24 T cell receptor beta chains derived from one specimen sequenced in a study of neurological immune-mediated disorders. TCRdb re-derived calls from the 5' RACE reads in MiXCR, one entry per CDR3 protein. The sample lists 40,000 to 50,000 distinct CDR3 sequences, over 9% occurring once. The sequenced sample was PBMCs. The receptors were sampled from a woman in her thirties or forties with HTLV-1-associated myelopathy (HAM/TSP).

This clonotype showed up many times. This sequence joins TRBV9 and TRBJ2-1, with 15 bases lining up with TRBD2. The CDR3 loop spans 19 amino acids. The V gene end was trimmed by 0 bases and the J gene end by 0 bases; junction bases not matched to a gene: 4. The germline V gene encodes CDR1 SGDLS and CDR2 YYNGEE. In DNA, the CDR3 is TGTGCCAGCAGCGTAGTCGGGACTAGCGGGGGGAGCTCCTACAATGAGCAGTTCTTC. This encodes CASSVVGTSGGSSYNEQFF.

This clonotype was found many times. This chain joins TRBV4-1 and TRBJ2-1; TRBD2 matches 8 bases. The CDR3 runs to 15 residues. Trimming at V came to 5 bases and at J to 8 bases, leaving 11 bases not matched to a gene. The germline V gene has CDR1 MGHRA and CDR2 YSYEKL. CDR3 sequence (DNA): TGCGCCAGCAGCGGACCGGGACTAGGAATCCATGAGCAGTTCTTC. Residues: CASSGPGLGIHEQFF.

This clonotype occurred many times. The chain employs TRBV5-1 and TRBJ1-3; no clear D gene. Germline V gene sequence: CDR1 SGHRS, CDR2 YFSETQ. V was pared by 0 bases and J by 0 bases, with 7 bases between. CDR3 length equals 15 residues. CDR3 DNA: TGCGCCAGCAGCTTGGATCGTATCTCTGGAAACACCATATATTTT. It is translated as CASSLDRISGNTIYF.

Note on this clonotype: An end of the junction does not agree with germline; a read error may underlie this. In DNA form, the CDR3 reads TGCGCCAGCAGCCTCACTACTAGCGGATCCACAGTTACGCAGTATTTT. Protein: CASSLTTSGSTVTQYF. The chain couples TRBV5-1 to TRBJ2-3; 8 bases are a match to TRBD2. Germline V gene data show CDR1 as SGHRS and CDR2 as YFSETQ. CDR3 length: 16 amino acids. The complete variable domain, with remaining parts taken from reference TRBV5-1 and TRBJ2-3, reads KAGVTQTPRYLIKTRGQQVTLSCSPISGHRSVSWYQQTPGQGLQFLFEYFSETQRNKGNFPGRFSGRQFSNSRSEMNVSTLELGDSALYLCASSLTTSGSTVTQYFGPGTRLTVL.

Many counts were recorded for this clonotype. The V and J genes are TRBV2 and TRBJ2-1; D unclear. The ends were cut back, 0 bases at V and 9 bases at J, with 9 bases in the middle. From germline, CDR1 is SNHLY and CDR2 FYNNEI. The CDR3 sequence is 13 residues long. CDR3 DNA sequence: TGTGCCAGCAGTGAAGCGTGGGTTAGTGAGCAGTTCTTC. It is translated as CASSEAWVSEQFF.

The sample holds many counts of this clonotype. V and J are TRBV10-3 and TRBJ2-7; 7 positions match TRBD1. The CDR3 loop spans 20 amino acids. Per germline, CDR1 ENHRY and CDR2 SYGVKD. Unmatched junction bases numbered 30, after V lost 6 bases and J lost 7 bases. The CDR3 nucleotides are TGTGCCATCAGAACCCACTCATGGTATCCACTGCAGAGAGGGGGCCGGGAGCAGTACTTC. Amino acid sequence: CAIRTHSWYPLQRGGREQYF.

This clonotype was counted ten times or more. The chain couples TRBV4-2 to TRBJ2-1; 10 bases are shared with TRBD2. The CDR3 length is 17 residues. Germline V CDR1 and CDR2: LGHNA, YNFKEQ. V dropped 4 bases and J dropped 10; count of bases not matched to a gene: 16. CDR3: CASSPTARVAGGGEQFF. The CDR3 region has the DNA TGTGCCAGCAGCCCCACGGCTAGAGTAGCGGGGGGCGGCGAGCAGTTCTTC.

This clonotype was observed at least ten times. J is TRBJ1-4 and V is TRBV5-1, with D maybe TRBD1 (6 bases). CDR1 and CDR2 (germline): SGHRS, YFSETQ. This CDR3 is 14 amino acids long. V lost 5 bases and J 6 bases, leaving 14 bases between the germline ends. DNA of the CDR3: TGCGCCAGCAGTGATCAGGGGTGGGATGAAAAACTGTTTTTT. It is translated as CASSDQGWDEKLFF.

A word on this clonotype: At one end the junction does not follow the germline gene, possibly because of a read error. The chain is built from TRBV4-3 and TRBJ2-6; tentative D call: TRBD1 (5 bases). The CDR3 sequence is 16 residues long. Germline V CDR1 and CDR2: LGHNA, YSLEER. CDR3 DNA: TGCGCCGGCAGCCAGGGCAACACAATTGGGGCCAACGTCCTGACTTTC. Its translation: CAGSQGNTIGANVLTF.

The table lists this clonotype with many counts. This chain links TRBV20-1 with TRBJ2-3, with 7 bases lining up with TRBD1. V shed 3 bases and J 2 bases; nucleotides not matched to a gene: 2. This CDR3 comprises 13 residues. CDR1 and CDR2 from the germline V gene are DFQATT and SNEGSKA (reference sequence). CDR3 loop: CSARTGSTDTQYF. CDR3 DNA: TGCAGTGCTAGGACAGGGTCCACAGATACGCAGTATTTT.

This clonotype was recorded at least ten times. The chain has TRBV5-1 and TRBJ2-7; tentative D call: TRBD2 (6 bases). CDR1 SGHRS and CDR2 YFSETQ come from the germline V gene. The CDR3 spans 14 residues. Trimming left V 5 bases short and J 6 bases short, with 18 bases between. CDR3 residues: CASSYGDAGREQYF. CDR3 sequence (DNA): TGCGCCAGCAGTTACGGGGATGCGGGGCGCGAGCAGTACTTC.

The CDR3 sequence: CASSLARYGYTF. CDR3 DNA: TGTGCCAGCAGCTTAGCCAGGTATGGCTACACCTTC. The chain recombines TRBV7-2 with TRBJ1-2, with D unclear. The germline V gene encodes CDR1 SGHTA and CDR2 FQGNSA. V lost 0 bases and J lost 5, with 4 bases in between. The CDR3 totals 12 residues.

This clonotype was seen ten or more times. V and J are TRBV20-1 and TRBJ1-1; no firm D call. The CDR3 contains 13 residues. Germline V gene data show CDR1 as DFQATT and CDR2 as SNEGSKA (reference sequence). Trimming took off 4 bases at V and 2 bases at J, with 11 bases between the two ends. The CDR3 reads CSATPTANTEAFF. CDR3 in DNA: TGCAGTGCTACCCCGACGGCTAACACTGAAGCTTTCTTT.

This clonotype showed up many times. This chain connects TRBV5-6 to TRBJ2-1; 8 bases map to TRBD1. Germline CDR1 SGHDT, CDR2 YYEEEE. The V and J ends lost 4 bases and 6 bases, in that order; junction bases with no gene match: 6. The CDR3 is 14 residues long. CDR3 sequence: CASSLGQGLNEQFF. The CDR3, as DNA: TGTGCCAGCAGCCTAGGACAGGGCCTCAATGAGCAGTTCTTC.

This clonotype was observed at least ten times. The V call is TRBV25-1, the J call TRBJ1-2, with D perhaps TRBD1 (5 bases). Germline assignment: CDR1 MGHDK and CDR2 SYGVNS. This CDR3 spans 12 amino acids. The V end was cut by 1 base, the J end by 7 bases, with 7 bases between. The CDR3 sequence is CASSESGTGYTF. DNA for the CDR3: TGTGCCAGCAGTGAATCCGGGACTGGCTACACCTTC.

The sample holds many counts of this clonotype. The chain has TRBV10-3 and TRBJ2-3; D possibly corresponds to TRBD2 (6 bases). Germline CDR1 reads ENHRY; CDR2 reads SYGVKD. Trimming cost V 0 bases and J 3 bases, with 16 bases left between them. This CDR3 spans 17 amino acids. CDR3 region: CAISESVGGRATDTQYF. The CDR3 nucleotides read TGTGCCATCAGTGAGTCCGTGGGAGGCCGCGCAACAGATACGCAGTATTTT.

V usage is TRBV5-1 and J usage is TRBJ1-1; D is uncertain. Germline V gives CDR1 SGHRS, CDR2 YFSETQ. CDR3 length equals 16 residues. V was cut by 2 bases and J by 0 bases, with 14 bases left in between. The CDR3 DNA reads as TGCGCCAGCAGCTTTGTGGGTCCAAAAGTGAACACTGAAGCTTTCTTT. Its protein product is CASSFVGPKVNTEAFF.

This clonotype has a count of ten or more. V gene TRBV6-2 or TRBV6-3 combines with J gene TRBJ2-2; no clear D gene. CDR3 size: 12 residues. CDR1 and CDR2 (germline): MNHEY, SVGEGT. Trimming took 6 bases from V and 4 from J, leaving 6 bases between them. DNA for the CDR3: TGTGCCAGCAGCCCGGGCACCGGGGAGCTGTTTTTT. Translating gives CASSPGTGELFF.

A few counts support this clonotype. The chain employs TRBV7-8 and TRBJ1-5; perhaps TRBD1 as D (5 bases). The CDR3 is made up of 13 amino acids. The V and J ends lost 1 base and 9 bases respectively, with 10 bases between them. Germline lookup yields CDR1 SGHVS and CDR2 FQNEAQ. The chain's CDR3 is CASSLVNRGPQHF. The DNA for the CDR3 is TGTGCCAGCAGCTTAGTCAATAGGGGGCCCCAGCATTTT.

This clonotype was counted at least ten times. The chain carries TRBV7-8 and TRBJ2-2, with D unresolved. V was cut by 5 bases and J by 1 base, with 17 bases left in between. Germline CDR1 is SGHVS and CDR2 is FQNEAQ. This CDR3 is 17 amino acids long. The CDR3 DNA is TGTGCCAGCAGCCCCCGAAGTCTAGATCGGAACACCGGGGAGCTGTTTTTT. Its translation: CASSPRSLDRNTGELFF. Together with reference TRBV7-8 and TRBJ2-2, the CDR3 gives the full variable domain: GAGVSQSPRYKVAKRGQDVALRCDPISGHVSLFWYQQALGQGPEFLTYFQNEAQLDKSGLPSDRFFAERPEGSVSTLKIQRTQQEDSAVYLCASSPRSLDRNTGELFFGEGSRLTVL.

The CDR3 loop reads CASRRQGGYGLGTEAFF. CDR3 DNA: TGTGCCAGCAGACGACAGGGAGGTTATGGGTTGGGGACTGAAGCTTTCTTT. This chain joins TRBV12-3 or TRBV12-4 and TRBJ1-1; 7 bases match TRBD1. This CDR3 comprises 17 residues. V shed 6 bases, J shed 5 bases, and the junction held 18 bases outside the gene matches.

This clonotype was seen many times. CDR3 amino acids: CASRITPGDTTNYGYTF. The CDR3 region has the DNA TGCGCCAGCAGGATTACCCCCGGGGACACAACTAACTATGGCTACACCTTC. V and J are TRBV5-1 and TRBJ1-2; possible D gene TRBD1, 6 bases. With 5 bases removed from V and 0 bases from J, the gap between germline ends came to 20 bases. Germline V gene lookup returns CDR1 SGHRS and CDR2 YFSETQ. This CDR3 region has 17 residues.

In its sample, this clonotype was seen a few times. Being one base from a much bigger clone, this may be a read error. The chain has TRBV6-5 and TRBJ1-1; D remains unclear. The CDR3 covers 13 residues. Germline V gene data show CDR1 as MNHEY and CDR2 as SVGAGI. CDR3 nucleotides: TGTGTCAGCAGTTACTTTCTGTACACTGAAGCTTTCTTT. Protein product: CVSSYFLYTEAFF.

Ten or more counts support this clonotype. The chain couples TRBV12-3 or TRBV12-4 to TRBJ1-3; D unresolved. The V end lost 2 bases, the J end lost 0 bases, and 5 bases lay between the germline ends. The CDR3 runs 14 residues. The chain's CDR3 is CASSLLNSGNTIYF. CDR3 DNA: TGTGCCAGCAGTTTACTGAACTCTGGAAACACCATATATTTT.